The rows below give T cell receptor beta chains drawn from one sample of a study of immune evolution from preneoplasia to lung adenocarcinoma. Sequencing used immunoSEQ multiplex PCR; TCRdb keeps in-frame clones, though not all of them. The repertoire holds under 3,500 clones, with around 52% as singletons. The sequencing input was FFPE normal lung tissue adjacent to the tumor. The source is a person in their fifties with lung adenocarcinoma. Each CDR3 is given with its conserved first and last residue. D genes are given only for firm matches. Size is omitted from some rows. Given values are once, few, many or a class for expanded clones.

TRBJ2-7 - - TRBV7-9 TGTGCCAGCAGCCATGGAACCGCCTACGAGCAGTACTTC CASSHGTAYEQYF
TRBJ1-1 - - TRBV28 TGTGCCAGCAGTTATCGGGCCGAGGGGTACACTGAAGCTTTCTTT CASSYRAEGYTEAFF
TRBJ2-2 TRBD2 - TRBV5-1 TGCGCCAGCAGGTCTAGCGGGAGCACCGGGGAGCTGTTTTTT CASRSSGSTGELFF
TRBJ1-1 - once TRBV4-2 TGTGCCAGCAGCTTAGAGGGGCGAGCTTTCTTT CASSLEGRAFF
TRBJ2-5 - - TRBV9 TGTGCCAGCAGCGTAGTAGAGTACCAAGAGACCCAGTACTTC CASSVVEYQETQYF
TRBJ1-2 - once TRBV14 TGTGCCAGCAGCAAAAGCTTCCCGGGGTATGGCTACACCTTC CASSKSFPGYGYTF
TRBJ1-2 TRBD1 - TRBV4-1 TGCGCCAGCAGTGGGGGACAGGGGGACGTAAACTATGGCTACACCTTC CASSGGQGDVNYGYTF
TRBJ1-2 - few TRBV19 TGTGCCAGTAGTATCCGGACAGATGGCTACACCTTC CASSIRTDGYTF
TRBJ2-6 - few TRBV15 TGTGCCACCAGCAGAGGTACGGTCTCTGGGGCCAACGTCCTGACTTTC CATSRGTVSGANVLTF
TRBJ1-5 - once TRBV4-1 TGCGCCAGCAGCCAAGCCGATCAGCCCCAGCATTTT CASSQADQPQHF
TRBJ1-5 - - TRBV27 TGTGCCAGCAGTTTAAATCGGGTAGGCGGTCAGCCCCAGCATTTT CASSLNRVGGQPQHF
TRBJ2-1 - - TRBV6-6 TGTGCCAGCAGTTACCTTCAGGGGACGAATGAGCAGTTCTTC CASSYLQGTNEQFF
TRBJ2-1 TRBD2 - TRBV10-3 TGTGCCATCAGCCCTTTAGCGGGGGCCTTGGGGGTCAATGAGCAGTTCTTC CAISPLAGALGVNEQFF
TRBJ1-5 - - TRBV14 TGTGCCAGCAGCCAATCCAGCTATGAAAGGCCTACAAGCAATCAGCCCCAGCATTTT CASSQSSYERPTSNQPQHF
TRBJ2-3 TRBD2 - TRBV7-3 TGTGCCAGCAGCTTAAACCCCAGCCTAGCGGGAGGGGAGGATACGCAGTATTTT CASSLNPSLAGGEDTQYF
TRBJ2-5 - - TRBV18 TGTGCCAGCTCACCACCCTCAGGGGACTCACAAGAGACCCAGTACTTC CASSPPSGDSQETQYF
TRBJ1-4 TRBD1 - TRBV5-1 TGCGCCAGCAGCTTGGCAGGGGGGGATGAAAAACTGTTTTTT CASSLAGGDEKLFF
TRBJ1-6 - - TRBV30 TGTGCCTGGAAGGTGGAGAGCTCCTATAATTCACCCCTCCACTTT CAWKVESSYNSPLHF
TRBJ2-5 - - TRBV4-1 TGCGCCAGCAGCCCTCCACCCCCCGGACGGAACCAAGAGACCCAGTACTTC CASSPPPPGRNQETQYF
TRBJ1-1 - few TRBV7-9 TGTGCCAGCGAACAGGACAGCACAAACACTGAAGCTTTCTTT CASEQDSTNTEAFF
TRBJ2-4 - - TRBV27 TGTGCCAGCAGTCCTACTATATTCTGGACAGCCCGGGGGCTAGCCAAAAACATTCAGTACTTC CASSPTIFWTARGLAKNIQYF
TRBJ2-3 - medium-sized TRBV11-3 TGTGCCAGCAGCTTAGGACAGGGAGGGAGCACAGATACGCAGTATTTT CASSLGQGGSTDTQYF
TRBJ2-7 - - TRBV27 TGTGCCAGCAGTTTGGGGCTGAACTACGAGCAGTACTTC CASSLGLNYEQYF
TRBJ1-1 - - TRBV15 TGTGCCACCAGCAGAAATTACGAAATGAACACTGAAGCTTTCTTT CATSRNYEMNTEAFF
TRBJ2-1 TRBD2 - TRBV5-1 TGCGCCAGCAGCAAGGGACTAGCGGGAGCAGTTAATGAGCAGTTCTTC CASSKGLAGAVNEQFF
TRBJ1-2 - - TRBV28 TGTGCCAGCAGTTTCGGCAGGGTAACTGGTGGCTACACCTTC CASSFGRVTGGYTF
TRBJ2-7 TRBD1 few TRBV14 TGTGCCAGCCGTTCGACGGGACAGGGGCGGGACGAGCAGTACTTC CASRSTGQGRDEQYF
TRBJ2-7 TRBD2 - TRBV19 TGTGCCAGTAGTATGGCCCGGGGGGGAGATTACGAGCAGTACTTC CASSMARGGDYEQYF
TRBJ2-7 TRBD2 - TRBV5-6 TGTGCCAGCAGCTCGCAATGGACTAGCGGGAATACCTACGAGCAGTACTTC CASSSQWTSGNTYEQYF
TRBJ2-2 - - TRBV30 TGTGCCTGGAGTGACCTCCAAGGAGGGACCGGGGAGCTGTTTTTT CAWSDLQGGTGELFF
TRBJ1-2 - - TRBV2 TGTGCCAGCAGTCCTAGCTATGGCTACACCTTC CASSPSYGYTF
TRBJ2-3 TRBD2 - TRBV7-3 TGTGCCAGCAGCCGAGGGGGACTAGTGGAGTCAGATACGCAGTATTTT CASSRGGLVESDTQYF
TRBJ2-3 - few TRBV7-8 TGTGCCAGCAGAAGGAGGAACACAGATACGCAGTATTTT CASRRRNTDTQYF
TRBJ2-7 - - TRBV11-3 TGTGCCAGCAGCTTAGGGCCCAGAGACGAGCAGTACTTC CASSLGPRDEQYF
TRBJ1-1 TRBD1 - TRBV6-5 TGTGCCAGCAGCTACCGGCCGGGGACAGGGGGCACTGAAGCTTTCTTT CASSYRPGTGGTEAFF
TRBJ1-1 - few TRBV18 TGTGCCAGCTCACCACCGGCTAGGGTCGTTGGCACTGAAGCTTTCTTT CASSPPARVVGTEAFF
TRBJ2-7 TRBD1 - TRBV7-3 TGTGCCAGCAGCCGAGGGACAGGACTTTCCTACGAGCAGTACTTC CASSRGTGLSYEQYF
TRBJ1-1 TRBD1 - TRBV30 TGTGCCTGGAGGGAGGACAGGGATCGAGTAGCTTTCTTT CAWREDRDRVAFF
TRBJ2-1 TRBD2 medium-sized TRBV5-6 TGTGCCAGCAGCTTGAAGCGGGGGGGCGAGGTAGATGAGCAGTTCTTC CASSLKRGGEVDEQFF
TRBJ1-1 - - TRBV19 TGTGCCAGTAGTTTAGGGCAACTGAACACTGAAGCTTTCTTT CASSLGQLNTEAFF
TRBJ2-3 TRBD2 - TRBV19 TGTGCCAGTAGTACTATCGGGGGAGGGTCAGATACGCAGTATTTT CASSTIGGGSDTQYF
TRBJ2-1 - few TRBV6-6 TGTGCCAGCAGTTACTCGGTCGGGAGTTCTAACAATGAGCAGTTCTTC CASSYSVGSSNNEQFF
TRBJ2-3 - few TRBV11-2 TGTGCCAGCAGCTTAGGAGATACGCAGTATTTT CASSLGDTQYF
TRBJ2-7 TRBD1 medium-sized TRBV7-8 TGTGCCAGCAGCCCCGGACAGGGGAACGAGCAGTACTTC CASSPGQGNEQYF
TRBJ2-7 - few TRBV4-1 TGCGCCAGCAGCCAAGATCCGGGCGGGGTCGGCTACGAGCAGTACTTC CASSQDPGGVGYEQYF
TRBJ1-1 - - TRBV19 - CASSIDSGQGATEAFF